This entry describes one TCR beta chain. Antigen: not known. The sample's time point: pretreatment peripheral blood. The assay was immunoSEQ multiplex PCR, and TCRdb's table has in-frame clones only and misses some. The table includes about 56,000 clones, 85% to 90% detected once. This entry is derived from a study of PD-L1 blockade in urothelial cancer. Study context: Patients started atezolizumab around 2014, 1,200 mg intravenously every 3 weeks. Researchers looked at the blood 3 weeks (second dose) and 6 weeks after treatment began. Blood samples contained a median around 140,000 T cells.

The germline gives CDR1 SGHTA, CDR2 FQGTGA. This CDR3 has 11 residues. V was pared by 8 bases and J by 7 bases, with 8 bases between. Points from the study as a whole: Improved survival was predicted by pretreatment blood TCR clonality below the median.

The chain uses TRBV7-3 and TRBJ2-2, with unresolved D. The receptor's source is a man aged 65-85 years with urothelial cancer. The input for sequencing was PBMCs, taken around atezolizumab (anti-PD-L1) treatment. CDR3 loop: CASGGSGELFF. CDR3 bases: TGTGCCAGCGGCGGTAGCGGGGAGCTGTTTTTT.